Listed below are T cell receptor beta chains from one sample, sequenced in a study of T cell responses to AZD1222 COVID-19 vaccine. The repertoire was sequenced with immunoSEQ multiplex PCR; TCRdb's copy has only in-frame clones and lacks some. The table has 250,000 to 300,000 clones, 90% to 95% seen once. The material sequenced was peripheral blood, taken 28 days after the second AZD1222 dose. The receptors were gathered from an adult who received the AZD1222 COVID-19 vaccine. CDR3s include the opening cysteine and the closing phenylalanine or tryptophan. The D gene is left open where the match is weak. Clone size is given for some rows only: seen once, a few or many times, or a class if the clone is expanded.

clone_size d_call j_call v_call cdr3_aa cdr3_nt
once TRBD1 TRBJ1-2 TRBV29-1 CSVYGTGHGYTF TGCAGCGTCTACGGGACAGGGCACGGCTACACCTTC
once TRBD1 TRBJ2-1 TRBV15 CATSSRTGGSEQFF TGTGCCACCAGCTCCCGGACAGGGGGCAGTGAGCAGTTCTTC
. . TRBJ1-1 TRBV28 CASSSPQGNTEAFF TGTGCCAGCAGTTCCCCCCAGGGGAACACTGAAGCTTTCTTT
few . TRBJ2-7 TRBV7-9 CASTPHGDEQYF TGTGCCAGCACCCCTCATGGGGACGAGCAGTACTTC
. . TRBJ2-5 TRBV7-8 CASSSQRKQETQYF TGTGCCAGCAGCTCCCAGCGGAAACAAGAGACCCAGTACTTC
. TRBD1 TRBJ2-5 TRBV2 CASSWDRAQQETQYF TGTGCCAGCAGTTGGGACAGGGCCCAGCAAGAGACCCAGTACTTC
. . TRBJ2-5 TRBV5-5 CASSHGGPKETQYF TGTGCCAGCAGCCACGGGGGACCGAAGGAGACCCAGTACTTC
. . TRBJ2-5 TRBV10-2 CASRSQGTGTQYF TGCGCCAGCAGGTCCCAGGGCACGGGGACCCAGTACTTC
. . TRBJ1-1 TRBV28 CASSRWGTEAFF TGTGCCAGCAGTAGGTGGGGCACTGAAGCTTTCTTT
. . TRBJ1-3 TRBV5-1 CASRAGVTPGNTIYF TGCGCCAGCCGGGCGGGGGTTACCCCTGGAAACACCATATATTTT
. . TRBJ1-2 TRBV10-3 CATRGTGGRGGYTF TGTGCCACCCGGGGTACGGGGGGGCGCGGTGGCTACACCTTC
. TRBD2 TRBJ2-1 TRBV28 CASRRGLAVYNEQFF TGTGCCAGCAGGAGGGGACTAGCGGTCTACAATGAGCAGTTCTTC
. . TRBJ2-3 TRBV12-3/TRBV12-4 CASSFGTWVSRDF TGTGCCAGCAGTTTCGGGACGTGGGTTTCGAGGGATTTT
. . TRBJ2-3 TRBV6-2/TRBV6-3 CASSYSNRLVGDTQYF TGTGCCAGCAGTTACTCTAATCGACTAGTCGGAGATACGCAGTATTTT
. . TRBJ2-7 TRBV7-2 CASSHDRSTYEQYF TGTGCCAGCAGCCACGACAGGTCGACCTACGAGCAGTACTTC
. TRBD2 TRBJ2-3 TRBV6-4 CASSDSGGSDTQYF TGTGCCAGCAGTGACAGCGGGGGCTCAGATACGCAGTATTTT
. . TRBJ1-2 TRBV28 CASSFHMTSHYGYTF TGTGCCAGCAGTTTCCACATGACATCTCACTATGGCTACACCTTC
. . TRBJ1-2 TRBV12-3/TRBV12-4 CASTLGGDYGYTF TGTGCCAGCACCCTCGGGGGGGACTATGGCTACACCTTC
. . TRBJ2-3 TRBV18 CASSEGPDTQYF TGTGCCAGCTCGGAGGGCCCAGATACGCAGTATTTT
once . TRBJ1-6 TRBV6-5 CASSYAGPNSPLHF TGTGCCAGCAGTTACGCGGGGCCAAATTCACCCCTCCACTTT
. . TRBJ2-7 TRBV29-1 CSVSGPTREQYF TGCAGCGTTTCGGGACCCACTCGCGAGCAGTACTTC
. TRBD2 TRBJ2-1 TRBV3-1/TRBV3-2 CASSPGLAGGLWRFF TGTGCCAGCAGCCCGGGACTAGCGGGGGGTTTATGGCGGTTCTTC
. . TRBJ1-1 TRBV11-2 CASSLPMGGETEAFF TGTGCCAGCAGCTTACCCATGGGGGGAGAGACTGAAGCTTTCTTT
. . TRBJ2-3 TRBV18 CASSRGGTDTQYF TGTGCCAGCTCACGAGGGGGCACAGATACGCAGTATTTT
. . TRBJ2-7 TRBV5-1 CASSLEASVSYEQYF TGCGCCAGCAGCTTGGAAGCTAGCGTCTCCTACGAGCAGTACTTC
. . TRBJ2-1 TRBV20-1 CSARSYNEQFF TGCAGTGCTCGATCATACAATGAGCAGTTCTTC
. . TRBJ1-5 TRBV2 CASSGTGRQPQHF TGTGCCAGCAGTGGGACGGGACGGCAGCCCCAGCATTTT
. . TRBJ2-7 TRBV28 CASSQPQGSPYEQYF TGTGCCAGCAGTCAACCGCAGGGGTCACCCTACGAGCAGTACTTC
. TRBD2 TRBJ2-5 TRBV7-2 CASSSVAGVTETQYF TGTGCCAGCAGCTCGGTAGCGGGAGTTACAGAGACCCAGTACTTC
. . TRBJ2-5 TRBV24-1 CATSDTYTGVGGETQYF TGTGCCACCAGTGACACCTACACAGGGGTTGGGGGGGAGACCCAGTACTTC